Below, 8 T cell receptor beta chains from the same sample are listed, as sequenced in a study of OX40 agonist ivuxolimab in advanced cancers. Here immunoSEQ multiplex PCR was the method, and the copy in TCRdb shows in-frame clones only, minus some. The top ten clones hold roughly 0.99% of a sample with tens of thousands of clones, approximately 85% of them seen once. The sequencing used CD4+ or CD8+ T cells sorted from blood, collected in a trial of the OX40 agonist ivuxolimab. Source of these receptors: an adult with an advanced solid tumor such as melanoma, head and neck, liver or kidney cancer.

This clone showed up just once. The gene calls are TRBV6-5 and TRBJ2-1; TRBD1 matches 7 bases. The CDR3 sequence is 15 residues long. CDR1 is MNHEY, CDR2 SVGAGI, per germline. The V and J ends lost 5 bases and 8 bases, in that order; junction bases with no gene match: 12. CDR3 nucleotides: TGTGCCAGCAGTATGACAGGGAGTGGTAGGTATGAGCAGTTCTTC. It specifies CASSMTGSGRYEQFF.

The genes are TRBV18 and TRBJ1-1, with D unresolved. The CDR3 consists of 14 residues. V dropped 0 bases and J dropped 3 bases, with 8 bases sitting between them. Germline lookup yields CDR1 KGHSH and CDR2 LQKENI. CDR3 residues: CASSPPSQHTEAFF. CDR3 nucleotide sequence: TGTGCCAGCTCACCACCGTCTCAGCACACTGAAGCTTTCTTT.

The CDR3 here is CASSYGGQRYGYTF. The CDR3, as DNA: TGTGCCAGCAGTTACGGGGGACAGCGATATGGCTACACCTTC. The chain uses TRBV6-5 and TRBJ1-2; 7 bases align to TRBD1. This CDR3 spans 14 amino acids. The germline V gene encodes CDR1 MNHEY and CDR2 SVGAGI. With 2 bases clipped from V and 5 bases from J, the junction kept 5 bases outside the gene matches.

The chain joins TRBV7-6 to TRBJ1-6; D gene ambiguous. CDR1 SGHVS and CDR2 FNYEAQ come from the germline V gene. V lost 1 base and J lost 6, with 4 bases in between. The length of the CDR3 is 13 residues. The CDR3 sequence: CASSLEANSPLHF. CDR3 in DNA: TGTGCCAGCAGCTTAGAGGCTAATTCACCCCTCCACTTT.

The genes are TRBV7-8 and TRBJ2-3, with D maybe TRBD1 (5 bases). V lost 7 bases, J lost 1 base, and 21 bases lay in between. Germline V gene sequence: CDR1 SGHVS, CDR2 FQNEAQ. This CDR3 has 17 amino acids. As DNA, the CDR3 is TGTGCCAGCAATCAATACCCCCCAGGGATTGGCACAGATACGCAGTATTTT. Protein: CASNQYPPGIGTDTQYF.

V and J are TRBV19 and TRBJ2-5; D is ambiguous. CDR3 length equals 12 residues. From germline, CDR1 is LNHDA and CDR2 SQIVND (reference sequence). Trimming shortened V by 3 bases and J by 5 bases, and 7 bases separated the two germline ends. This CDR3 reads CASSMYDETQYF. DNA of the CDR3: TGTGCCAGTAGTATGTACGACGAGACCCAGTACTTC.

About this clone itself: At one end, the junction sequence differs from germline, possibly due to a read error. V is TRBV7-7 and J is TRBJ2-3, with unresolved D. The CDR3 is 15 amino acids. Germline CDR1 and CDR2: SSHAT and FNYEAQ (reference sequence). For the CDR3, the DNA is TGTGCTAGCAGCTTAGACATAGCTAATGGAGATACGCAGTATTTT. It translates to CASSLDIANGDTQYF.

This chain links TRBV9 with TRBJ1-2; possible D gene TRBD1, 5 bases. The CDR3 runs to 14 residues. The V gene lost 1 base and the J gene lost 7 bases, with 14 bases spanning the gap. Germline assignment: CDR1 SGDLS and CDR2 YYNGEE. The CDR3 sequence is CASSVREGLSGYTF. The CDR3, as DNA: TGTGCCAGCAGCGTAAGAGAGGGGCTCTCTGGCTACACCTTC.